This TCR beta chain was obtained from a study of T cells in Graves' hyperthyroidism and ophthalmopathy. Germline CDR1 KGHDR, CDR2 SFDVKD. The CDR3 length is 12 residues. Trimming shortened V by 2 bases and J by 7 bases, and 7 bases separated the two germline ends. This clonotype was seen repeatedly, ten times or more. What it binds is not known. TCR beta CDR3 region amplification was performed from RNA transcripts. HTBI primers drove first-round RT-PCR of the TCR CDR3. TCRdb processed the multiplex PCR reads anew with MiXCR; each CDR3 protein has one entry. Among about 500,000 distinct CDR3 sequences, about a sixth were seen once, and the ten largest hold around 17%. Study-level points and caveats: In the analysis, a 13 V-J model separated ophthalmopathy from stable hyperthyroidism.

The V and J genes are TRBV24-1 and TRBJ2-5, with D unclear. The sequence came from a woman aged 18 to 35 with Graves' ophthalmopathy. Sequencing used blood. The CDR3, as DNA: TGTGCCACCAGTGATTCAGAGTGGACCCAGTACTTC. Translating gives CATSDSEWTQYF.